One sample yielded the 8 T cell receptor beta chains listed below, sequenced in a study of cytomegalovirus exposure and HLA in healthy donors. Profiled with immunoSEQ multiplex PCR; TCRdb holds only in-frame clones, not every one. The table lists 110,000 or so clones, 86% of them singletons. Sequencing was done on a sample of PBMCs. The receptors here all came from a man aged 18 to 35 in good health and CMV-seronegative.

The J gene is TRBJ2-7, the V gene TRBV6-5; 9 nucleotides match TRBD1. V shed 10 bases and J 5 bases; nucleotides not matched to a gene: 3. The V gene's germline CDR1 is MNHEY and CDR2 SVGAGI. This CDR3 is 11 amino acids long. The CDR3 bases are TGTGCCAACGGACAGGGGAACGAGCAGTACTTC. Protein product: CANGQGNEQYF.

The chain uses TRBV30 and TRBJ1-1; tentatively, D is TRBD1 (5 bases). This CDR3 is built from 14 residues. CDR1 is GTSNPN, CDR2 SVGIG, per germline (reference sequence). V was pared by 1 base and J by 3 bases, with 12 bases between. The CDR3 spells CAWSAPGWDTEAFF. DNA of the CDR3: TGTGCCTGGAGTGCGCCAGGGTGGGACACTGAAGCTTTCTTT.

The J gene is TRBJ2-7, the V gene TRBV30; D is unresolved. Germline CDR1 GTSNPN, CDR2 SVGIG (reference sequence). The CDR3 length is 14 residues. Trimming cost V 3 bases and J 6 bases, with 18 bases left between them. The chain's CDR3 is CAWRETVPRSEQYF. DNA for the CDR3: TGTGCCTGGAGGGAGACGGTCCCTCGGTCCGAGCAGTACTTC.

This chain connects TRBV5-1 to TRBJ2-7; 10 bases are a match to TRBD1. V shed 0 bases, J shed 2 bases, and the junction held 11 bases outside the gene matches. The CDR3 totals 18 residues. From germline, CDR1 is SGHRS and CDR2 YFSETQ. CDR3 protein: CASSLGDRGRPDAYEQYF. The CDR3, as DNA: TGCGCCAGCAGCTTGGGTGACAGGGGGCGGCCAGACGCCTACGAGCAGTACTTC.

This rearrangement joins TRBV2 to TRBJ1-6; a possible D gene is TRBD1 (6 bases). The CDR3 has 12 residues. V lost 7 bases to trimming and J lost 6 bases, with 7 bases between them. Germline CDR1 reads SNHLY; CDR2 reads FYNNEI. DNA for the CDR3: TGTGCCAGCACCAGGGGTAATTCACCCCTCCACTTT. Its translation: CASTRGNSPLHF.

The chain carries TRBV10-2 and TRBJ2-7; 10 bases align to TRBD2. Germline V gene lookup returns CDR1 WSHSY and CDR2 SAAADI. Trimming cost V 7 bases and J 5 bases; bases outside gene matches: 11. The length of the CDR3 is 15 residues. DNA of the CDR3: TGCGCCAGCAACGAACTAGCGGGATCTCTAAACGAGCAGTACTTC. Encoded protein: CASNELAGSLNEQYF.

This sequence joins TRBV6-5 and TRBJ2-5, with 10 positions matching TRBD1. The germline V gene has CDR1 MNHEY and CDR2 SVGAGI. CDR3 length: 15 amino acids. With V trimmed by 5 bases and J by 2 bases, 5 bases remained unmatched. In DNA form, the CDR3 reads TGTGCCAGCAGTACCGGGACAGGGGCTCAAGAGACCCAGTACTTC. It translates to CASSTGTGAQETQYF.

This clone was counted a single time. This rearrangement joins TRBV29-1 to TRBJ1-2; D possibly corresponds to TRBD1 (6 bases). The CDR3 has 13 amino acids. Trimming took 7 bases from V and 1 from J, leaving 13 bases between them. The germline V gene has CDR1 SQVTM and CDR2 ANQGSEA. CDR3 loop: CSADRQDNYGYTF. In DNA, the CDR3 is TGCAGCGCCGACAGGCAGGATAACTATGGCTACACCTTC.